Listed below are T cell receptor beta chains from one sample, sequenced in a study of blood T cell repertoires in COVID-19. Sequenced by immunoSEQ multiplex PCR; TCRdb stores in-frame clones only, minus some. In the table there are approximately 150,000 clones, over 85% of which are singletons. Sequenced: peripheral blood. The source of these receptors is a woman in her sixties with COVID-19, enrolled during active disease. The CDR3 runs from the conserved cysteine through the conserved F or W. The D gene is left open where the match is weak. The size of a clone is reported for some rows only, either as once, few or many, or as a class for expanded clones.

>TRBJ1-6|TRBV19|once|TRBD1
TGTGCCAGTAGTGACAGGGACGGCCTAACCCTCCACTTT
CASSDRDGLTLHF
>TRBJ1-2|TRBV4-3|.|.
TGCGCCAGCAGCCAAGATCGGGTGGGCTACACCTTC
CASSQDRVGYTF
>TRBJ1-2|TRBV5-1|.|TRBD1
TGCGCCAGCAGGCCAACAGGGGGCTCGTTTGGCTACACCTTC
CASRPTGGSFGYTF
>TRBJ2-3|TRBV7-3|.|.
TGTGCCAGCAGCTTAATCCCCGCGGATACGCAGTATTTT
CASSLIPADTQYF
>TRBJ1-2|TRBV6-6|once|.
TGTGCCAGCAGTTATTCGCCCCGCGATGGCTACACCTTC
CASSYSPRDGYTF
>TRBJ1-2|TRBV13|once|.
TGTGCCAGCAGCCCCCCCCCGATCCCGTACTTTACCTTC
CASSPPPIPYFTF
>TRBJ1-3|TRBV19|once|.
TGTGCCAGTAGTATAGGGACAGTAACTGGAAACACCATATATTTT
CASSIGTVTGNTIYF
>TRBJ2-1|TRBV4-3|few|.
TGCGCCAGCAGCCCAGACGGGTACAATGAGCAGTTCTTC
CASSPDGYNEQFF
>TRBJ1-3|TRBV5-1|.|TRBD1
TGCGCCAGCAGCTTGGGGGACAGGGCGGCCGGAAACACCATATATTTT
CASSLGDRAAGNTIYF
>TRBJ1-5|TRBV3-1/TRBV3-2|.|.
TGTGCCAGCAGCCAAGCGGGGAGCAGCAATCAGCCCCAGCATTTT
CASSQAGSSNQPQHF
>TRBJ2-3|TRBV9|.|.
TGTGCCAGCAGCGTAGCTGGCATTCCCGGCACAGATACGCAGTATTTT
CASSVAGIPGTDTQYF
>TRBJ2-7|TRBV5-5|.|.
TGTGCCAGCAGCGGCGGCCAGGGGATATACGAGCAGTACTTC
CASSGGQGIYEQYF
>TRBJ2-2|TRBV9|.|.
TGTGCCAGCAGGTCAGGGGGGACCGGGGAGCTGTTTTTT
CASRSGGTGELFF
>TRBJ2-3|TRBV9|.|TRBD2
TGTGCCAGCAGCTCCGGGACTAGCGGGGGGCGGGGCACAGATACGCAGTATTTT
CASSSGTSGGRGTDTQYF
>TRBJ2-7|TRBV9|.|.
TGTGCCAGCAGCGTAACGGGACTGAGCTACGAGCAGTACTTC
CASSVTGLSYEQYF
>TRBJ2-1|TRBV15|.|TRBD1
TGTGCCACCAGTCAGGACAGGGGGCTTGGGAATGAGCAGTTCTTC
CATSQDRGLGNEQFF
>TRBJ1-2|TRBV29-1|.|TRBD1
TGCAGCGTTGAGTTGGACAGGGGGCGAGATGGCTACACCTTC
CSVELDRGRDGYTF
>TRBJ1-3|TRBV7-2|.|.
TGTGCCAGCAGCTTAGGTGCGGGACGGAGTGGAAACACCATATATTTT
CASSLGAGRSGNTIYF
>TRBJ2-1|TRBV6-2/TRBV6-3|.|.
TGTGCCAGCAGTTACTCTGTGGGTAAGGGGTTCAATGAGCAGTTCTTC
CASSYSVGKGFNEQFF
>TRBJ1-1|TRBV19|.|TRBD1
TGTGCCAGTAGTATTGTGGGGACAGGGACTGAAGCTTTCTTT
CASSIVGTGTEAFF
>TRBJ2-3|TRBV2|.|TRBD2
TGTGCCAGCAGTGAATCCCCGTTAGCGGGGGGGCAAGATACGCAGTATTTT
CASSESPLAGGQDTQYF
>TRBJ1-1|TRBV25-1|.|TRBD1
TGTGCCAGCAGTGCGAACAGGGGCCTCAGTGAAGCTTTCTTT
CASSANRGLSEAFF
>TRBJ1-2|TRBV19|.|TRBD1
TGTGCCAGTAGTATAGGCGCCCAGGGGGACTATGGCTACACCTTC
CASSIGAQGDYGYTF
>TRBJ1-5|TRBV3-1/TRBV3-2|.|.
TGTGCCAGCAGCCAAGATTACACGAGCAATCAGCCCCAGCATTTT
CASSQDYTSNQPQHF
>TRBJ1-2|TRBV4-3|.|TRBD1
TGCGCCAGCAGCCGGACAGGGAGGAACTATGGCTACACCTTC
CASSRTGRNYGYTF
>TRBJ1-1|TRBV7-2|.|TRBD1
TGTGCCAGCAGCTTAGAGCCACAGGGGACTGAAGCTTTCTTT
CASSLEPQGTEAFF
>TRBJ1-5|TRBV10-3|.|.
TGTGCCATCAGTGAATACACAACAGGGCAGCCCCAGCATTTT
CAISEYTTGQPQHF
>TRBJ1-2|TRBV5-1|.|.
TGCGCCAGCAGATGGGACTCCACTTTCTATGGCTACACCTTC
CASRWDSTFYGYTF
>TRBJ2-7|TRBV14|.|.
TGTGCCAGCAGCCAAGGTGGGCAGGGGAAGTACGAGCAGTACTTC
CASSQGGQGKYEQYF
>TRBJ1-1|TRBV7-3|.|.
TGTGCCAGCAGCCGGGACACCCACACTGAAGCTTTCTTT
CASSRDTHTEAFF
>TRBJ2-1|TRBV10-3|.|.
TGTGCCATCAGACTAGCATCGGATGAGCAGTTCTTC
CAIRLASDEQFF
>TRBJ2-4|TRBV29-1|once|TRBD2
TGCAGCGTTGGAGCGGGGCAAAACATTCAGTACTTC
CSVGAGQNIQYF
>TRBJ1-4|TRBV5-1|.|TRBD1
TGCGCCAGCAGCCCCAGGAGCCGGGACAGGGGTGAAAAACTGTTTTTT
CASSPRSRDRGEKLFF
>TRBJ2-3|TRBV10-3|.|TRBD2
TGTGCCATCAGTCCCCCCGCTAGCGGGGGACCAAGCAATCCGCAGTATTTT
CAISPPASGGPSNPQYF
>TRBJ2-2|TRBV12-5|.|.
TGTGCTAGTGGTCCCTACTACGGGGAGCTGTTTTTT
CASGPYYGELFF
>TRBJ1-2|TRBV10-3|.|TRBD1
TGTGCCATCAGGGGACAGAGGCAATACTATGGCTACACCTTC
CAIRGQRQYYGYTF
>TRBJ1-1|TRBV18|.|.
TGTGCCAGCTCACCACCGTCCTCGGGGGATGAAGCTTTCTTT
CASSPPSSGDEAFF
>TRBJ1-2|TRBV27|.|.
TGTGCCAGCAGTTTAGTCGGGAGGGGAGGAGAGGATGGCTACACCTTC
CASSLVGRGGEDGYTF
>TRBJ2-3|TRBV19|.|TRBD2
TGTGCCAGTAGTACAAGCGGGGGGGCCGGAGATACGCAGTATTTT
CASSTSGGAGDTQYF
>TRBJ1-1|TRBV6-5|.|.
TGTGCCAGCAGTTCCCCTTACAGTAGTGAAGCTTTCTTT
CASSSPYSSEAFF
>TRBJ2-3|TRBV9|.|TRBD2
TGTGCCCCCTGGGGGGGGGCAGATACGCAGTATTTT
CAPWGGADTQYF
>TRBJ1-3|TRBV5-1|.|TRBD1
TGCGCCAGCAGCCCTGGACAGGTCTTCTCTGGAAACACCATATATTTT
CASSPGQVFSGNTIYF
>TRBJ2-5|TRBV6-5|.|.
TGTGCCAGCACCCGAGGTTTCCTCACACAAGAGACCCAGTACTTC
CASTRGFLTQETQYF
>TRBJ1-2|TRBV6-6|few|TRBD1
TGTGCCAGTTCCGGGACAGGGGAGAGTAACTATGGCTACACCTTC
CASSGTGESNYGYTF
>TRBJ2-7|TRBV9|.|TRBD1
TGTGCCAGCAGCGTAGCTACGGGTGGGGGACAGGGAGTCTACGAGCAGTACTTC
CASSVATGGGQGVYEQYF
>TRBJ1-2|TRBV27|.|.
TGTGCCAGCAGTTTCCGCGCACAGGGTCGGGGTGGCTACACCTTC
CASSFRAQGRGGYTF
>TRBJ1-6|TRBV7-2|.|.
TGTGCCAGCAGCTTAGCGTCTGGACAGACGAATTCACCCCTCCACTTT
CASSLASGQTNSPLHF
>TRBJ1-1|TRBV19|.|.
TGTGCCAGTAGTATATCTGCTGAAGCTTTCTTT
CASSISAEAFF
>TRBJ1-4|TRBV18|.|.
TGTGCCAGCTCACCTGGCCGGGGTGAAAAACTGTTTTTT
CASSPGRGEKLFF
>TRBJ1-4|TRBV19|.|TRBD1
TGTGCCAGTAGAAACAGGGGGGATGAAAAACTGTTTTTT
CASRNRGDEKLFF
>TRBJ2-4|TRBV18|.|TRBD2
TGTGCCAGCCAACCGGGGGGGATGGCCAAAAACATTCAGTACTTC
CASQPGGMAKNIQYF
>TRBJ1-1|TRBV29-1|.|TRBD1
TGCAGCGTTACACAGGGGTGGGCTGAAGCTTTCTTT
CSVTQGWAEAFF
>TRBJ1-2|TRBV7-8|.|.
TGTGCCAGCAGCTTAGGCCCGGGTTATGGCTACACCTTC
CASSLGPGYGYTF
>TRBJ1-1|TRBV19|.|.
TGTGCCAGTAGTCCTCGAGCCACTGAAGCTTTCTTT
CASSPRATEAFF
>TRBJ1-1|TRBV4-2|.|.
TGTGCCAGCAGCCAAGCAACTCAGGGCAGGGGTGTTCGCACTGAAGCTTTCTTT
CASSQATQGRGVRTEAFF
>TRBJ1-1|TRBV7-9|.|.
TGTGCCAGCAGCCTCCCTAGGAGGACTGAAGCTTTCTTT
CASSLPRRTEAFF
>TRBJ1-5|TRBV29-1|once|.
TGCAGCGTTGGATTGGGCGTCAATCAGCCCCAGCATTTT
CSVGLGVNQPQHF
>TRBJ2-5|TRBV19|.|.
TGTGCCAGTAGTAACGGAAGAGGTCAGTACTTC
CASSNGRGQYF
>TRBJ1-4|TRBV7-9|.|.
TGTGCCAGCACTCTCTCTAATGAAAAACTGTTTTTT
CASTLSNEKLFF
>TRBJ2-2|TRBV5-4|.|TRBD1
TGTGCCAGCAGCTTGAGTCAGGGGGCTCGAAGGTACACCGGGGAGCTGTTTTTT
CASSLSQGARRYTGELFF